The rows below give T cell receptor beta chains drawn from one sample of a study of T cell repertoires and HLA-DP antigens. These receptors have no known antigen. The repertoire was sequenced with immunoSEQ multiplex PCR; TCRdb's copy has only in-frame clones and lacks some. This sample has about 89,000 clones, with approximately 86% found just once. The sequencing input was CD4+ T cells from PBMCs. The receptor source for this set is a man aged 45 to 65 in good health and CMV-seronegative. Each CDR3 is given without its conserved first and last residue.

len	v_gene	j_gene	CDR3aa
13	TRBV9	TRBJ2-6	ASSVLGSGANVLT
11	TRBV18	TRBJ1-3	ASSPPSGNTIY
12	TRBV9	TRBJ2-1	ASSVAGILNEQF
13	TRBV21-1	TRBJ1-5	ASSTLDRDRQPQH
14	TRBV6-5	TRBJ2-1	ASSSGTSGRFHEQF
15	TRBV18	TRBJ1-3	ASSPLGEGLAGNTIY
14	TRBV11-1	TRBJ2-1	ASSPLVGGTYNEQF
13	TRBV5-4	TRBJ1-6	ASSFLDQDNSPLH
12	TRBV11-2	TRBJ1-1	ASSLNRVNTEAF
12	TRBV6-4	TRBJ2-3	ASSGEGTTDTQY
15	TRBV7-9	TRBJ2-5	ASSRASGSTSQETQY
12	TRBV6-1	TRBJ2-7	ASSLGRSSYEQY
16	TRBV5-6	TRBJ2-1	ASSLKTSGGPNYNEQF
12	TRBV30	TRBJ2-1	AWSRGLTSNEQF
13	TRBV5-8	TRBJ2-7	ASSVQGGGPYEQY
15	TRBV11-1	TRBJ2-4	ASSIDTAKLAKNIQY
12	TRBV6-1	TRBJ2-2	ASSAGMNTGELF
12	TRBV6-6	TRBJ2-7	ASSYRGSSYEQY
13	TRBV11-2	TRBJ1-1	ASSLGKGPGTEAF
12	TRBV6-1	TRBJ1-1	ASSTRQGATEAF
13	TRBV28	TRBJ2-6	ASRSAGAGANVLT
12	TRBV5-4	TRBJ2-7	ASSPPGAPYEQY